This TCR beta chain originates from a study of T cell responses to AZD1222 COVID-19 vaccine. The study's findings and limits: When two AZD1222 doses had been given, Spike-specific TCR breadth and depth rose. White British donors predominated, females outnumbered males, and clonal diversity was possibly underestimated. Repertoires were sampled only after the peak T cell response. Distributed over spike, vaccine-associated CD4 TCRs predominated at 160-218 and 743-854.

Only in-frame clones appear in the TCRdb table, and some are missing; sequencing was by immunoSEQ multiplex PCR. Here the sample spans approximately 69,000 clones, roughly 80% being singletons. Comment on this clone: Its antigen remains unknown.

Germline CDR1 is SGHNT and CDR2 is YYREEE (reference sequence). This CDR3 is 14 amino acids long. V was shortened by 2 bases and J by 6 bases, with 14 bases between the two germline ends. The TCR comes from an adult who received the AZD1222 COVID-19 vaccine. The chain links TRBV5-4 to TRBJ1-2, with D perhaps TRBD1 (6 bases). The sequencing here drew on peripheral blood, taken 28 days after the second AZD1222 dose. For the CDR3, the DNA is TGTGCCAGCAGCTTTGGCCAGGGGTGGGATGGCTACACCTTC. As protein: CASSFGQGWDGYTF.